The source of this TCR beta chain is a study of blood T cell repertoires in COVID-19. This CDR3 has 15 amino acids. Trimming removed 6 bases at V and 4 bases at J, with 15 bases between. The germline V gene encodes CDR1 MNHEY and CDR2 SVGAGI. This clone was observed once. Generated by immunoSEQ multiplex PCR, the TCRdb table keeps only in-frame clones and is missing some. In the table there are about 190,000 clones, about four fifths of which are singletons. This TCR was sampled from a man aged 55 to 70 with acute or convalescent COVID-19. The specimen sequenced was peripheral blood. The genes are TRBV6-5 and TRBJ1-4; tentatively, D is TRBD1 (5 bases). The CDR3 reads CASRGADGNNEKLFF. Written as DNA, the CDR3 is TGTGCCAGCAGAGGGGCAGACGGAAATAATGAAAAACTGTTTTTT.